This TCR beta chain comes out of a study of radiotherapy plus CTLA-4 blockade in lung cancer. Points from the study as a whole: After treatment with radiotherapy plus ipilimumab, TCR clones that came from the tumor expanded in blood. Dynamics of early blood T cell clones, together with interferon-beta, were reportedly the best predictors of response.

V was cut by 1 base and J by 6 bases, with 15 bases left in between. Looked up from germline, CDR1 is SGHVS and CDR2 is FNYEAQ. There are 15 residues in the CDR3. Profiled with immunoSEQ multiplex PCR; TCRdb holds only in-frame clones, not every one. Of about 98,000 clones listed, around nine tenths are singletons. Worth noting for this clone: The antigen is not known.

Focal radiation plus CTLA-4 blockade with ipilimumab was given to patients with chemo-refractory metastatic non-small-cell lung cancer. The source of this sequence is a human donor with non-small cell lung cancer that progressed on radiotherapy plus ipilimumab. The material was peripheral blood, obtained from a patient treated with radiotherapy plus ipilimumab. J is TRBJ1-2 and V is TRBV7-6; D uncertain. The CDR3 sequence: CASSLGGRLLDGYTF. CDR3 nucleotides: TGTGCCAGCAGCTTAGGTGGCAGGCTCTTGGATGGCTACACCTTC.